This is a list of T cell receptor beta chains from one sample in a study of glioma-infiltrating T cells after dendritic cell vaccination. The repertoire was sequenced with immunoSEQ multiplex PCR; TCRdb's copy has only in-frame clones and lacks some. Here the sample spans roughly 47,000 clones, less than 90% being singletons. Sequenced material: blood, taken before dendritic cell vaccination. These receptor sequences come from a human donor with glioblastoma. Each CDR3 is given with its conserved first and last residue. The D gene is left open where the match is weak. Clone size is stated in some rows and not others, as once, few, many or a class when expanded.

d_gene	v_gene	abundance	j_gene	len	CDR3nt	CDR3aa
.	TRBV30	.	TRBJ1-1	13	TGTGCCTGGAGTGTTGCTATGAACACTGAAGCTTTCTTT	CAWSVAMNTEAFF
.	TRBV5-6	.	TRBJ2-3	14	TGTGCCAGCAGCTTGGTGGCAGGCACAGATACGCAGTATTTT	CASSLVAGTDTQYF
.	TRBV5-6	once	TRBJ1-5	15	TGTGCCAGCAGCAGTTTAGGACAGTTCAATCAGCCCCAGCATTTT	CASSSLGQFNQPQHF
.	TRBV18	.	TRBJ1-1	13	TGTGCCAGCTCACATGACAAGAACACTGAAGCTTTCTTT	CASSHDKNTEAFF
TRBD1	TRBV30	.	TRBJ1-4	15	TGTGCCTGGACGGTTGGGGGACAGGGGAATGAAAAACTGTTTTTT	CAWTVGGQGNEKLFF
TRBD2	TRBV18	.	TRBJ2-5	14	TGTGCCAGCTCCCGACTAGCACATCAAGAGACCCAGTACTTC	CASSRLAHQETQYF
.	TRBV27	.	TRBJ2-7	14	TGTGCCAGCAGTCCTAAGAGAGGCCCCTACGAGCAGTACTTC	CASSPKRGPYEQYF
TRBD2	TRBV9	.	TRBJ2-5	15	TGTGCCAGCAGCACGGCGGGAGGGCTCCAAGAGACCCAGTACTTC	CASSTAGGLQETQYF
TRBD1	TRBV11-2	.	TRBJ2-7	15	TGTGCCAGCAGCCTTAATCCGGGACAGGGGTACGAGCAGTACTTC	CASSLNPGQGYEQYF
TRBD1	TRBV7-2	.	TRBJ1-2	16	TGTGCCAGCAGCCTGAAAACTATGACAGGGAACTATGGCTACACCTTC	CASSLKTMTGNYGYTF
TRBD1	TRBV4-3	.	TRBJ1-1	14	TGCGCCAGCAGCCAAGGGGACAGCAACACTGAAGCTTTCTTT	CASSQGDSNTEAFF
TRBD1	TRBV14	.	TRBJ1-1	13	TGTGCCAGCAACCGGGACAGAACCGCTGAAGCTTTCTTT	CASNRDRTAEAFF
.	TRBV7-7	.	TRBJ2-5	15	TGTGCCAGCAGCTCTGAAATTCTTGGGCTGGAGACCCAGTACTTC	CASSSEILGLETQYF
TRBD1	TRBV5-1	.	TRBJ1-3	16	TGCGCCAGCAGAGAGGGACAGGGAATCTCTGGAAACACCATATATTTT	CASREGQGISGNTIYF
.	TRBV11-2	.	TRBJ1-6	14	TGTGCCAGCAGCTTACACAGACTAAATTCACCCCTCCACTTT	CASSLHRLNSPLHF
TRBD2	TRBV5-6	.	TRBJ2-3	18	TGTGCCAGCAGCTACCCCGCCGGACTAGCGGGAATCACAGATACGCAGTATTTT	CASSYPAGLAGITDTQYF
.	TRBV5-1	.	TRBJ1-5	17	TGCGCCAGCAGCCCGGGCTATGGGGGCGAAAGCAATCAGCCCCAGCATTTT	CASSPGYGGESNQPQHF
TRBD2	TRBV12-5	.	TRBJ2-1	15	TGTGCTAGTGGTCCCGGACTAGCGGGGGGGCAGGAGCAGTTCTTC	CASGPGLAGGQEQFF
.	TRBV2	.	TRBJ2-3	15	TGTGCCAGCAGTTTAGGTCCTAGCGGCACAGATACGCAGTATTTT	CASSLGPSGTDTQYF